This T cell receptor (beta chain) appears in the sequencing data of a study of blood T cell repertoires in COVID-19. Study in general: From the United States, Italy and Spain came samples of acute and convalescent COVID-19. PBMCs, B-cell-depleted T cells, or T cells were the source of the cDNA or gDNA that made up the material.

Original processing notes: Amplification from reference gene primers served as the basis for estimated nucleated cell counts. The repertoire was sequenced with immunoSEQ multiplex PCR; TCRdb's copy has only in-frame clones and lacks some. V, J and clone size were drawn from that table, and D and trimming were deduced from the DNA. Of tens of thousands of clones listed, about four fifths were seen once; the top ten hold 15% to 25%. Followed longitudinally, the Seattle patients had been enrolled during active infection. Germline assignment: CDR1 SGHRS and CDR2 YFSETQ. The CDR3 covers 16 residues. V gave up 0 bases and J gave up 1 base; unmatched junction bases: 5.

This chain joins TRBV5-1 and TRBJ2-7; 9 nucleotides agree with TRBD2. Material: peripheral blood. This TCR was sampled from a man aged 25 to 40 with COVID-19, enrolled during active disease. In nucleotides, the CDR3 is TGCGCCAGCAGCTTGGGACTAGCGGTGAATTCCTACGAGCAGTACTTC. Its translation is CASSLGLAVNSYEQYF. The whole variable domain, filled in from reference TRBV5-1 and TRBJ2-7, reads KAGVTQTPRYLIKTRGQQVTLSCSPISGHRSVSWYQQTPGQGLQFLFEYFSETQRNKGNFPGRFSGRQFSNSRSEMNVSTLELGDSALYLCASSLGLAVNSYEQYFGPGTRLTVT.